The 8 T cell receptor beta chains below all came from one sample that was sequenced in a study of cytomegalovirus exposure and HLA in healthy donors (dated by TCRdb to 2016 to 2017). Library preparation was by the immunoSEQ multiplex PCR assay. For the multiplex PCR, a mixture combining 60 forward primers for TCR Vbeta segments and 13 reverse primers for TCR Jbeta segments was used. TCRdb carries this immuneACCESS record with in-frame sequences only. Its versions omit some clonotypes, under half of them owing to an unresolved V gene in the studies checked, with the rest unexplained. Across this sample there are about 90,000 clones, with around 68% seen only once. About 22% of the sample belongs to the ten largest clones. The sample taken for sequencing was PBMCs. These receptors originate from a man in his thirties or forties in good health and CMV-seropositive.

The V call is TRBV28, the J call TRBJ2-2, with 8 bases matching TRBD1. The CDR3 extends over 13 amino acids. Germline CDR1 and CDR2: MDHEN and SYDVKM. Trimming took 6 bases from V and 8 from J; bases not matched to a gene: 5. CDR3 bases: TGTGCCAGCAGGCTGCAGGGGGCGGGGGAGCTGTTTTTT. Amino acid sequence: CASRLQGAGELFF.

This chain uses TRBV19 with TRBJ2-7, with D unresolved. The CDR3 spans 13 residues. Deletions cut 1 base from V and 3 bases from J, with 7 bases between. Germline V gene data show CDR1 as LNHDA and CDR2 as SQIVND (reference sequence). The CDR3: CASSIGLYYEQYF. Here the CDR3 DNA reads TGTGCCAGTAGTATAGGTCTCTACTACGAGCAGTACTTC.

This clone occurred a few times. J is TRBJ1-1 and V is TRBV21-1. TRBV21-1 counts as a pseudogene. This CDR3 region has 13 residues. Here the CDR3 DNA reads TGTGCCAGCAGCACGAGAGGAGCCACGAAAGCTTTCTTT. This gives the protein CASSTRGATKAFF.

The chain links TRBV5-1 to TRBJ2-1, with a tentative D call TRBD1 (6 bases). Germline CDR1 and CDR2: SGHRS and YFSETQ. The CDR3 loop spans 19 amino acids. The V end lost 4 bases, the J end lost 0 bases, and 23 bases lay between the germline ends. For the CDR3, the DNA is TGCGCCAGCAGCCCTATTGGGGCAGGGGCTTTTAGCTCCTACAATGAGCAGTTCTTC. This codes for CASSPIGAGAFSSYNEQFF. The variable domain in full, completed from reference TRBV5-1 and TRBJ2-1, reads KAGVTQTPRYLIKTRGQQVTLSCSPISGHRSVSWYQQTPGQGLQFLFEYFSETQRNKGNFPGRFSGRQFSNSRSEMNVSTLELGDSALYLCASSPIGAGAFSSYNEQFFGPGTRLTVL.

This chain links TRBV6-1 with TRBJ2-3; 8 bases are a match to TRBD1. Germline V CDR1 and CDR2: MNHNS, SASEGT. Losses at the gene ends were 6 bases for V and 3 bases for J; bases not matched to a gene: 5. The CDR3 runs to 14 residues. The CDR3 DNA reads as TGTGCCAGCAGATACGGACAGGGAACAGATACGCAGTATTTT. Encoded protein: CASRYGQGTDTQYF.

The chain joins TRBV19 to TRBJ2-7, with D perhaps matching TRBD1 (6 bases). V dropped 3 bases and J dropped 4 bases, with 19 bases sitting between them. CDR1 LNHDA and CDR2 SQIVND come from the germline V gene (reference sequence). CDR3 size: 16 residues. CDR3 sequence reads: CASSIQGSGILYEQYF. As DNA, the CDR3 is TGTGCCAGTAGTATCCAGGGGTCAGGGATTCTTTACGAGCAGTACTTC.

This clone was detected a few times. The chain uses TRBV18 and TRBJ2-7; D unresolved. Germline-derived CDR1 and CDR2 are KGHSH and LQKENI. Trimming removed 6 bases from V and 6 bases from J, with 15 bases in between. This CDR3 comprises 13 residues. This CDR3 is CASSPRPASEQYF. CDR3 nucleotides: TGTGCCAGCTCCCCTAGGCCGGCTAGCGAGCAGTACTTC.

This clone came up a few times. The rearrangement links TRBV4-1 to TRBJ1-3, with unresolved D. This CDR3 has 16 amino acids. V was pared by 6 bases and J by 1 base, with 16 bases between. Germline CDR1 and CDR2: MGHRA and YSYEKL. CDR3 sequence: CASSPRGTKSGNTIYF. In DNA form, the CDR3 reads TGCGCCAGCAGTCCAAGAGGTACCAAATCTGGAAACACCATATATTTT.